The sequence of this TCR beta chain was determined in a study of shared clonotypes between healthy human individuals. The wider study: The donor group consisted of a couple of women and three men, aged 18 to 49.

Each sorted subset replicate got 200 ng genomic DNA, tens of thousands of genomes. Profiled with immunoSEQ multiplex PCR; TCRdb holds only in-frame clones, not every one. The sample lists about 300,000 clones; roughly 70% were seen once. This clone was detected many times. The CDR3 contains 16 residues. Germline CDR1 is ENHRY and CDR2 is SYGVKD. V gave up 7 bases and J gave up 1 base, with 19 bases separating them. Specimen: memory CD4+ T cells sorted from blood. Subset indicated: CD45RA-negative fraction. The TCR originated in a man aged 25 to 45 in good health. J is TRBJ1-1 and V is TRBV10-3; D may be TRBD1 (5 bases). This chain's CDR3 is CAITGEIERGNTEAFF. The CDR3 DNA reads TGTGCCATCACGGGGGAAATCGAGCGAGGGAACACTGAAGCTTTCTTT.